This TCR beta chain was recovered during a study of siplizumab effects on memory and regulatory T cells. With 5 bases removed from V and 5 bases from J, the gap between germline ends came to 12 bases. The CDR3 is 13 amino acids. Germline CDR1 and CDR2: MRHNA and SNTAGT. The data were produced by immunoSEQ multiplex PCR, yet TCRdb's version contains in-frame clones alone and is incomplete. The sample includes some 110,000 clones, less than 95% of them seen just once. Material for sequencing was non-Treg CD4+ T cells sorted from blood. The chain employs TRBV6-4 and TRBJ2-5; D may be TRBD2 (7 bases). This sequence originates from a human donor in good health. CDR3 nucleotides: TGTGCCAGCAGTTCACAGGGAGGGGAGACCCAGTACTTC. This gives the protein CASSSQGGETQYF.